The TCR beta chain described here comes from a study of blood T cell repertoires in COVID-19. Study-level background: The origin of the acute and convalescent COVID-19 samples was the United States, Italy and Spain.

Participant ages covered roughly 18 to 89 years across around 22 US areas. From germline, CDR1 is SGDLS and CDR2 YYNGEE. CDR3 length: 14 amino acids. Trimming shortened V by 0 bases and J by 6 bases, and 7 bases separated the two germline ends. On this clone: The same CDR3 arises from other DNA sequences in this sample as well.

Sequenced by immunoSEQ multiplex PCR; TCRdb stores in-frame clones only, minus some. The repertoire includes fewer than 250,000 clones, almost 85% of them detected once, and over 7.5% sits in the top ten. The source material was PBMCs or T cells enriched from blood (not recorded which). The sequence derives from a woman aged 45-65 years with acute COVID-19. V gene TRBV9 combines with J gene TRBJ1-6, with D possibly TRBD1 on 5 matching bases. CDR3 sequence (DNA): TGTGCCAGCAGCGTAGGGGGCTCTAATTCACCCCTCCACTTT. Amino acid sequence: CASSVGGSNSPLHF.